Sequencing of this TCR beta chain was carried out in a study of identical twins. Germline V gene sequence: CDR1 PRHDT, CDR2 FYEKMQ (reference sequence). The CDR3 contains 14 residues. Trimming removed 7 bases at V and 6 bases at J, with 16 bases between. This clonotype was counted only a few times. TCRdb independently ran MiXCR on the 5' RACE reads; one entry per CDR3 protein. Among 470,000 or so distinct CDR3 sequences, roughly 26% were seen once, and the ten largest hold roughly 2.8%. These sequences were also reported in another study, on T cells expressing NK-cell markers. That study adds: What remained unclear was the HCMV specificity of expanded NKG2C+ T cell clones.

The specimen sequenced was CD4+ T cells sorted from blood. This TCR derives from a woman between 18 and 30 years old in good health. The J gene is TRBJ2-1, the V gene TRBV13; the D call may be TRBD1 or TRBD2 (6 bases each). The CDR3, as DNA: TGTGCCAGCATCCTAAGGGGGGTGGGCAATGAGCAGTTCTTC. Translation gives CASILRGVGNEQFF. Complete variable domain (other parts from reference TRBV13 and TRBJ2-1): AAGVIQSPRHLIKEKRETATLKCYPIPRHDTVYWYQQGPGQDPQFLISFYEKMQSDKGSIPDRFSAQQFSDYHSELNMSSLELGDSALYFCASILRGVGNEQFFGPGTRLTVL.